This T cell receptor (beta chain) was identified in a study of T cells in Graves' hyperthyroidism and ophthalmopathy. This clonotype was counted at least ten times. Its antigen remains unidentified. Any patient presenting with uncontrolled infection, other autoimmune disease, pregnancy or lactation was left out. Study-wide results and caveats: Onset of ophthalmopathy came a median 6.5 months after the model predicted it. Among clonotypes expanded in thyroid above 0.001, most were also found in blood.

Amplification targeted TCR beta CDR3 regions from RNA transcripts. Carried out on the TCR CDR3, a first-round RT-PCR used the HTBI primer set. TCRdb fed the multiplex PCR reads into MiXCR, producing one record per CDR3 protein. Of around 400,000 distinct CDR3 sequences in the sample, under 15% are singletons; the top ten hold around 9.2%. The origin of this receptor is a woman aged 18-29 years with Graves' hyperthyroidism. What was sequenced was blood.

Here the CDR3 reads CATGTSYEQYF. The CDR3 region has the DNA TGTGCCACCGGTACTTCCTACGAGCAGTACTTC. This sequence joins TRBV24-1 and TRBJ2-7, with D hard to call. Trimming cost V 9 bases and J 1 base, with 6 bases left between them. The CDR3 spans 11 residues. From germline, CDR1 is KGHDR and CDR2 SFDVKD.